The 2 T cell receptor beta chains below were found in one sample sequenced in a study of beta chain features in type 1 diabetes. What was sequenced were expressed TCRB transcripts, since all of the isolated RNA had been reverse transcribed. Sequencing was performed with immunoSEQ multiplex PCR; in TCRdb, only in-frame clones are kept and a portion is missing. Seen here are 300,000 to 400,000 clones, roughly an eighth observed once, and the top ten hold approximately 0.015%. Sequenced: naive CD4+ T cells from blood. The receptors originated from a man aged 18 to 35 in good health.

The chain carries TRBV7-2 and TRBJ2-1, with D perhaps TRBD2 (6 bases). The CDR3 is 14 amino acids. Per germline, CDR1 SGHTA and CDR2 FQGNSA. Trimming pared 5 bases from V and 7 bases from J, leaving 15 bases between. CDR3 nucleotides: TGTGCCAGCAGCCCCCGCCGGGAGCTGAATGAGCAGTTCTTC. This codes for CASSPRRELNEQFF.

The genes are TRBV28 and TRBJ1-1, with a weak D call TRBD1 (5 bases). Germline lookup yields CDR1 MDHEN and CDR2 SYDVKM. With 6 bases removed from V and 3 bases from J, the gap between germline ends came to 11 bases. CDR3 length: 13 residues. Written as DNA, the CDR3 is TGTGCCAGCAGGGGGGGACCGGACACTGAAGCTTTCTTT. This translates into CASRGGPDTEAFF.